The rows below give T cell receptor beta chains drawn from one sample of a study of T cell changes during pregnancy in multiple sclerosis. The data were produced by immunoSEQ multiplex PCR, yet TCRdb's version contains in-frame clones alone and is incomplete. Among tens of thousands of clones listed, around 93% were seen once. The sequenced sample was CD4+ T cells from peripheral blood mononuclear cells, obtained in the third trimester of pregnancy. Receptor source: a female donor with multiple sclerosis, enrolled in a pregnancy study. The CDR3 runs from the conserved cysteine through the conserved F or W. The order of the fields is V gene, J gene, clone size, D gene, CDR3 DNA, CDR3 protein. The D gene is left open where the match is weak. Clone size is stated in some rows and not others, as once, few, many or a class when expanded.

TRBV25-1	TRBJ1-2	NA	TRBD1	TGTGCCAGCAGTGACGACAGGGGGCCTGGCTATGGCTACACCTTC	CASSDDRGPGYGYTF
TRBV7-2	TRBJ1-3	NA	NA	TGTGCCAGCAGCTTGCAGGGCGGAGGGGGAAACACCATATATTTT	CASSLQGGGGNTIYF
TRBV5-5	TRBJ2-5	NA	TRBD2	TGTGCCAGCAGCTTGCTAGCGGGGGGCCCCGGGGAGACCCAGTACTTC	CASSLLAGGPGETQYF
TRBV13	TRBJ2-7	NA	TRBD2	TGTGCCAGCAGCTTATCGGGGGGTGTCTACGAGCAGTACTTC	CASSLSGGVYEQYF
TRBV6-5	TRBJ2-7	NA	TRBD1	TGTGCCAGCAGTGGACAGGGCCACGAGCAGTACTTC	CASSGQGHEQYF
TRBV6-5	TRBJ1-2	NA	NA	TGTGCCACCGCCGAGAGAGGGTATGGCTACACCTTC	CATAERGYGYTF
TRBV14	TRBJ2-7	NA	TRBD1	TGTGCCAGCAGCCAAAGGACAGGGCGGTTCTCCTACGAGCAGTACTTC	CASSQRTGRFSYEQYF
TRBV19	TRBJ2-7	NA	TRBD1	TGTGCCAGTAGTATAGGACAGGGGGCTTACGAGCAGTACTTC	CASSIGQGAYEQYF
TRBV28	TRBJ2-1	NA	NA	TGTGCCAGCAGTTTATTGGCCCCGAATGAGCAGTTCTTC	CASSLLAPNEQFF
TRBV7-2	TRBJ2-1	NA	TRBD2	TGTGCCAGCAGCTTACTAGCGGGTGCAAATGAGCAGTTCTTC	CASSLLAGANEQFF
TRBV6-6	TRBJ2-1	NA	TRBD2	TGTGCCAGCAGTCCGAGACTAGCGGGAGTGGAGCAGTTCTTC	CASSPRLAGVEQFF
TRBV29-1	TRBJ1-5	NA	TRBD1	TGCAGCGTTCAGACAGGGGCCCAGCCCCAGCATTTT	CSVQTGAQPQHF
TRBV7-8	TRBJ1-3	NA	NA	TGTGCCAGCAGCTTAGCTTCTCCGTCCGGGATGCGGGACCTACCATCTGGAAACACCATATATTTT	CASSLASPSGMRDLPSGNTIYF
TRBV10-3	TRBJ1-5	NA	TRBD1	TGTGCCAGATACAGGGGAAGGCAGCCCCAGCATTTT	CARYRGRQPQHF
TRBV27	TRBJ2-3	NA	NA	TGTGCCAGCAGTCTAGGGGGGGACGGAGATACGCAGTATTTT	CASSLGGDGDTQYF
TRBV5-1	TRBJ2-1	NA	TRBD2	TGCGCCAGCAGCAGGGGACTAGACTCCTACAATGAGCAGTTCTTC	CASSRGLDSYNEQFF
TRBV27	TRBJ1-5	few	TRBD1	TGTGCCAGCAGACATACAGGGGGATCCAATCAGCCCCAGCATTTT	CASRHTGGSNQPQHF
TRBV7-9	TRBJ1-2	NA	NA	TGTGCCAGCAGCCCGTCCGGGGGGATTTATGGCTACACCTTC	CASSPSGGIYGYTF
TRBV5-1	TRBJ2-7	NA	TRBD2	TGCGCCAGCAGCTTGGGTCCCTTGGCGGGGGGAGTCGAGCAGTACTTC	CASSLGPLAGGVEQYF
TRBV9	TRBJ2-5	NA	NA	TGTGCCAGCAGCGTAGCTGTCGGGGGATCCCAAGAGACCCAGTACTTC	CASSVAVGGSQETQYF
TRBV19	TRBJ1-2	NA	TRBD1	TGTGCCAGTAGTATAGCGGCCAGGGGGCCTGGCTACACCTTC	CASSIAARGPGYTF
TRBV5-1	TRBJ2-7	NA	TRBD1	TGCGCCAGCAGCCTCTCCGGGACAGTTCCCTACGAGCAGTACTTC	CASSLSGTVPYEQYF
TRBV5-1	TRBJ2-5	few	TRBD2	TGCGCCAGCAGCGCCGGTAGCGGGAGGGAAGAGACCCAGTACTTC	CASSAGSGREETQYF
TRBV10-1	TRBJ1-1	few	NA	TGCGCCAGCACTACCGTTGCTTTCTTT	CASTTVAFF
TRBV6-6	TRBJ1-1	NA	TRBD1	TGTGCCAGCAGCCACGGGACAGGGAACACTGAAGCTTTCTTT	CASSHGTGNTEAFF
TRBV15	TRBJ2-2	NA	NA	TGTGCCACCAGCAACGCGGGGCCCCGGACCGGGGAGCTGTTTTTT	CATSNAGPRTGELFF
TRBV6-4	TRBJ2-1	NA	NA	TGTGCCAGCAAAAAAAGCGCCTCCTACAATGAGCAGTTCTTC	CASKKSASYNEQFF